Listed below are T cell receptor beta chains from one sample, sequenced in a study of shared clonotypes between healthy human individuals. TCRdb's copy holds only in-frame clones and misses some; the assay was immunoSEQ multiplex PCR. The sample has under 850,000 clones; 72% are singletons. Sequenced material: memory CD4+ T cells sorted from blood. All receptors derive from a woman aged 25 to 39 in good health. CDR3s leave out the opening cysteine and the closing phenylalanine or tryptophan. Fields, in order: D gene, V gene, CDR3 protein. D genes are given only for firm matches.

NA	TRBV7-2	ASSLGAGDTIY
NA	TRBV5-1	ASSSRTASQETQY
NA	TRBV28	ASSPTGEYGYT
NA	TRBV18	ASSPRANTGELF
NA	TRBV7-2	ASSLIGSTDTQY
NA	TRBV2	ASKSGRGQETQY
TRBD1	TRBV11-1	ASGYRTGGGRGTGELF
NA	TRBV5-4	ASSLGGLGLGEQF
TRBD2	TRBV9	ASSGGRRGETQY
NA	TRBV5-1	ASADDGELF
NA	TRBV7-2	ASSVTSYYNEQF
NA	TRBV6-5	ASSYSTTHEQY
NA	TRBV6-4	ASSDSWGADTQY
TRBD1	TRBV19	ASSRDRVTQPQH
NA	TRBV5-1	ASSFSGETYNEQF
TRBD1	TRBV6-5	ASSQQGGTYGYT
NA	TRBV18	ASSIGTQPYNEQF
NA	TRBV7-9	ASSQGRDSGFAYEQY
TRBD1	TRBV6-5	ASKDRVTDTQY
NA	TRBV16	ASNQPPQGPEQSYQPQH
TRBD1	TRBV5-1	ASSFSGGGNQPQH
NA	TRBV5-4	ASSFDRLNTEAF
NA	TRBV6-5	ASRPYQRDQPQH
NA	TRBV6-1	ASNTGWQPQH
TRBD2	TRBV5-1	ASRTSGHNEQF
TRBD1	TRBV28	ASRSGQDPTEQY
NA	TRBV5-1	ASSLVMGSVVDTQY
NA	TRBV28	ASRRNTEAF
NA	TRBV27	ASSLRREGTEAF
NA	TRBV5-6	ASSLGNPGMNTEAF
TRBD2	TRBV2	ARSTSGVAGELF
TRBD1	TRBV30	ARSRQGSSGNTIY
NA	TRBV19	ASQKTGFSPDRGAF
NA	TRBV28	ASTSPRGRGNQPQH
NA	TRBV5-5	ASSLGGQPYGYT
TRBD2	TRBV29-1	SVSGSNTNVVKNIQY
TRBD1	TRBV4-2	ASSQRTGETPYNEQF
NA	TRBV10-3	ACLSSGTGELF